This paragraph covers one TCR beta chain sequence. What this receptor recognizes is not known. No qualities accompany the bases; no much larger clone lies one base away. Collaborating institutions collected whole blood in K2EDTA tubes following their own protocols. Collaborator samples were shipped for TCRbeta analysis as frozen whole blood, isolated PBMCs, or DNA extracted from either sample type. The germline V gene supplies CDR1 SGHAT and CDR2 FQNNGV. The CDR3, from cysteine to phenylalanine, totals 12 residues. Only CDR3 DNA is held: 36 bases, read in frame from base 1. A distance of 13 bases separates the germline ends of V and J, which lose 10 bases and 7 bases respectively. The data were taken from a study of blood T cell repertoires in COVID-19 (dated by TCRdb to the early 2020s). Study-level background: Samples covering the acute and convalescent phases of COVID-19 were provided by collaborators in the United States, Italy and Spain. The material from the prospective study consisted of cDNA or gDNA derived from T cells, B-cell-depleted T cells, or PBMCs. The dataset comprised deeply sampled blood TCRbeta repertoires from subjects exposed to, actively infected with, or recovered from COVID-19. A freely available public database, intended as a resource for researchers studying the immune response to SARS-CoV-2, is where the repertoires were released. Samples came from the ongoing ImmuneRACE study (first 160 participants) plus 1,254 subjects from 6 global collaborators. The sample metadata nearly always contained a de-identified subject ID, COVID-19 status, age in years and sex. HLA class I and class II types, where available, came from metadata supplied by the sample provider rather than from assay-based typing.

Beyond this particular receptor, the publication reports: How much clinical and demographic metadata was included differed by source and by participant, and the metadata was provided uncurated.

TCRbeta CDR3 regions were amplified from genomic DNA by means of the immunoSEQ Assay, a bias-controlled multiplex PCR. The study's processing was this. Within the assay, amplification of reference gene primers was used to estimate how many nucleated cells each sample contained. To quantify the absolute abundance of each unique TCRbeta CDR3 rearrangement, sequence reads were collapsed and filtered. For each sample, productive Simpson clonality was calculated by taking the square root of Simpson's diversity index across productive rearrangements. In its TCRdb copy, this immuneACCESS table keeps in-frame sequences only and misses some clones. Where compared with another copy, unresolved V genes explain less than half of these, and the others have no known cause. The DNA was the basis for D and trimming; V, J and clone size are from that table. The table for this sample lists some 180,000 clones; about nine tenths of them were counted only once. Roughly 20% of the sample is taken by the ten largest.

The clonotype comes from a man between 70 and 80 years old with active or convalescent COVID-19. Sequencing input: peripheral blood. The rearranged chain carries TRBV11-2 and TRBJ2-2, and TRBD2 may be the D gene, going by 6 matching bases. The CDR3 here reads CATRRGSGELFF. In nucleotide form, the sequence is TGTGCCACGCGGCGGGGCAGCGGGGAGCTGTTTTTT.